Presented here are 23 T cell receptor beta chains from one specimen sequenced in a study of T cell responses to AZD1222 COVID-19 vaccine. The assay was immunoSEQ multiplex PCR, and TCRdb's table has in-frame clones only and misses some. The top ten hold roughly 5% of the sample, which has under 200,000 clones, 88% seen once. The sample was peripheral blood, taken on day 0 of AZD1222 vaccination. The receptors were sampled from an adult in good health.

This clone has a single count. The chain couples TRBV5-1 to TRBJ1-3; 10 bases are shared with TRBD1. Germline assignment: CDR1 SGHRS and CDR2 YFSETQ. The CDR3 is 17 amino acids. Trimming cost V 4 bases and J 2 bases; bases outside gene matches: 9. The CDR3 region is CASSTTTGGLAGNTIYF. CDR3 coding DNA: TGCGCCAGCAGCACCACGACAGGGGGCTTAGCTGGAAACACCATATATTTT.

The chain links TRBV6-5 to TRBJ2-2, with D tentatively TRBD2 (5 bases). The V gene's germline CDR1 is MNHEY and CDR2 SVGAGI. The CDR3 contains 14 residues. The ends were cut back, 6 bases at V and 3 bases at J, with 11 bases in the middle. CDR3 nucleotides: TGTGCCAGCAGCCCCGGGGTCCACACCGGGGAGCTGTTTTTT. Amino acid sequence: CASSPGVHTGELFF.

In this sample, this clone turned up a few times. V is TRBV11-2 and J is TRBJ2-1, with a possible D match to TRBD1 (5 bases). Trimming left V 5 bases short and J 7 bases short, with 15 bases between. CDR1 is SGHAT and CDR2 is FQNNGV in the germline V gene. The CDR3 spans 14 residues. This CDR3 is CASSGPQEYNEQFF. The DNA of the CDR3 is TGTGCCAGCAGCGGACCACAGGAATATAATGAGCAGTTCTTC.

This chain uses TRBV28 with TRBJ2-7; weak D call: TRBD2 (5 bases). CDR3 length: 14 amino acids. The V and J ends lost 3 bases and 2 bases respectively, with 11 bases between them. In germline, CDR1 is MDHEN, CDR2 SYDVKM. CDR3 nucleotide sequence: TGTGCCAGCAGTTTGGACTCGTTTCCCTACGAGCAGTACTTC. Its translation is CASSLDSFPYEQYF. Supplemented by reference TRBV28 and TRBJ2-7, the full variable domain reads DVKVTQSSRYLVKRTGEKVFLECVQDMDHENMFWYRQDPGLGLRLIYFSYDVKMKEKGDIPEGYSVSREKKERFSLILESASTNQTSMYLCASSLDSFPYEQYFGPGTRLTVT.

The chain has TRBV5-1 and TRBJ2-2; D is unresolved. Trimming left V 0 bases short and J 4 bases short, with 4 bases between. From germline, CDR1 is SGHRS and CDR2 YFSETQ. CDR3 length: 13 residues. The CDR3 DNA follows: TGCGCCAGCAGCTTGGTAGGCACCGGGGAGCTGTTTTTT. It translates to CASSLVGTGELFF.

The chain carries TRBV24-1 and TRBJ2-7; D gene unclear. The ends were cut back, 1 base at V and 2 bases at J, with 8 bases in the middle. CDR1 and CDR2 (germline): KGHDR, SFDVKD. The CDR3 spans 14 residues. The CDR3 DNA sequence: TGTGCCACCAGTGATTTCGGCAGACCCTACGAGCAGTACTTC. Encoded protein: CATSDFGRPYEQYF.

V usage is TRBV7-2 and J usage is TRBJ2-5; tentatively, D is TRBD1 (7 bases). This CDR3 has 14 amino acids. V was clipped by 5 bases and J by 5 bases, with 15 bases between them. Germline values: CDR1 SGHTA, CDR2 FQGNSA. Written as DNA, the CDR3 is TGTGCCAGCAGCCCCGACAGGGCGGGGGAGACCCAGTACTTC. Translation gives CASSPDRAGETQYF. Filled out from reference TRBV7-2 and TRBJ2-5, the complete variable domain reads GAGVSQSPSNKVTEKGKDVELRCDPISGHTALYWYRQSLGQGLEFLIYFQGNSAPDKSGLPSDRFSAERTGGSVSTLTIQRTQQEDSAVYLCASSPDRAGETQYFGPGTRLLVL.

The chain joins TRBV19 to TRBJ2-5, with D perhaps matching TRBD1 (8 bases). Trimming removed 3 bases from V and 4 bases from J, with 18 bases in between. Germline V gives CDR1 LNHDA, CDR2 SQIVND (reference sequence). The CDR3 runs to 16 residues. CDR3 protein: CASSIGQGGSSETQYF. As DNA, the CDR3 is TGTGCCAGTAGTATCGGACAGGGAGGGAGCTCAGAGACCCAGTACTTC.

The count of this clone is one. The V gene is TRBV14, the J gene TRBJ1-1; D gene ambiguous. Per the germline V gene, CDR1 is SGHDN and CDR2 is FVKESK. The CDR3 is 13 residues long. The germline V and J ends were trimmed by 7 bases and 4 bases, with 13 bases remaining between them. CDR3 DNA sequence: TGTGCCAGCAAAAGGCAGGAGGGCACTGAAGCTTTCTTT. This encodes CASKRQEGTEAFF.

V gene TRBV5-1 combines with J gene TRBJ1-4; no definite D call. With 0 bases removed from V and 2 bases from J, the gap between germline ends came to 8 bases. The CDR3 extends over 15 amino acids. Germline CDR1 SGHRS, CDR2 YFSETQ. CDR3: CASSLAGETNEKLFF. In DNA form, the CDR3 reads TGCGCCAGCAGCTTGGCTGGGGAGACTAATGAAAAACTGTTTTTT.

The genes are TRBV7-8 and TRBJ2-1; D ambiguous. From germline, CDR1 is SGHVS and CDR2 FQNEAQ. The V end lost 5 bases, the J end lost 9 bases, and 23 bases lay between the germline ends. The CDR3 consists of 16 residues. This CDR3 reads CASSLFHGPGSGEQFF. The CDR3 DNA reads TGTGCCAGCAGCCTTTTCCACGGACCGGGCTCGGGTGAGCAGTTCTTC.

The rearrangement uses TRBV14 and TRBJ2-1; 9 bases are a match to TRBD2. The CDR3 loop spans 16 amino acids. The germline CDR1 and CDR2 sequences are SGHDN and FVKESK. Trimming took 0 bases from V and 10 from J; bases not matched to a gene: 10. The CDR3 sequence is CASSQDWASGTWEQFF. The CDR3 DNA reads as TGTGCCAGCAGCCAAGACTGGGCTAGCGGGACATGGGAGCAGTTCTTC.

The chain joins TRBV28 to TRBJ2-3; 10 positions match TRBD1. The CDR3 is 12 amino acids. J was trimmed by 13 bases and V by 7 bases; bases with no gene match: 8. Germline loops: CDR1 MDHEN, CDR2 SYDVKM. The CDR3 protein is CASTARGTGEYF. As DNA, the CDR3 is TGTGCCAGCACCGCGAGAGGGACAGGGGAGTATTTT.

CDR3 bases: TGTGCCAGTAGTATCCCGAAGACGGGAGATACGCAGTATTTT. Translated, it gives CASSIPKTGDTQYF. V gene TRBV19 combines with J gene TRBJ2-3; unclear D gene. V was pared by 3 bases and J by 5 bases, with 12 bases between. CDR3 length: 14 residues. Germline V lookup: CDR1 LNHDA, CDR2 SQIVND (reference sequence).

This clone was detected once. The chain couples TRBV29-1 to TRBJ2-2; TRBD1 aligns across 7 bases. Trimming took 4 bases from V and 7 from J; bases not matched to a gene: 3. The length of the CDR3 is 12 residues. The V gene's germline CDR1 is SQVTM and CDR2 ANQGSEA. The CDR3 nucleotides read TGCAGCGTTGCACAGGGGAGCGGGGAGCTGTTTTTT. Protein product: CSVAQGSGELFF.

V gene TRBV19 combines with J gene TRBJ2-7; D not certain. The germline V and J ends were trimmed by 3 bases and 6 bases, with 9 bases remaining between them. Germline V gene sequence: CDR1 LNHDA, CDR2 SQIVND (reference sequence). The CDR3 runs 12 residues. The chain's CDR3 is CASSMGTAEQYF. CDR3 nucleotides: TGTGCCAGTAGTATGGGAACTGCCGAGCAGTACTTC. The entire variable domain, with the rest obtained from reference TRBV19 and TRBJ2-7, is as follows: DGGITQSPKYLFRKEGQNVTLSCEQNLNHDAMYWYRQDPGQGLRLIYYSQIVNDFQKGDIAEGYSVSREKKESFPLTVTSAQKNPTAFYLCASSMGTAEQYFGPGTRLTVT.

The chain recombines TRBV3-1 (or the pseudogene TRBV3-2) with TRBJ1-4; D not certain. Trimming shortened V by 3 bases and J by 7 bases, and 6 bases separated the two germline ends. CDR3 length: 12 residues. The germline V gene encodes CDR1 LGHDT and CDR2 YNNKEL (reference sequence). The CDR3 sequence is CASSQFREKLFF. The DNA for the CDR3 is TGTGCCAGCAGCCAGTTTCGTGAAAAACTGTTTTTT.

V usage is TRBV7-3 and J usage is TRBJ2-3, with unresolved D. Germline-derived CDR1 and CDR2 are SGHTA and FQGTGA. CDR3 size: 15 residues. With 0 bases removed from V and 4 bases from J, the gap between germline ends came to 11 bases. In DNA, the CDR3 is TGTGCCAGCAGCTTAACCCCTTCCCCCGCAGATACGCAGTATTTT. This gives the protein CASSLTPSPADTQYF.

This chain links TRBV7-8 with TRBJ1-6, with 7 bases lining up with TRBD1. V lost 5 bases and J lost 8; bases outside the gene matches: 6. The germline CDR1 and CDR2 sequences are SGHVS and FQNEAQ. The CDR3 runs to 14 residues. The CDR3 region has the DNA TGTGCCAGCAGCAAAGGGGGCATTGATTCACCCCTCCACTTT. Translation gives CASSKGGIDSPLHF.

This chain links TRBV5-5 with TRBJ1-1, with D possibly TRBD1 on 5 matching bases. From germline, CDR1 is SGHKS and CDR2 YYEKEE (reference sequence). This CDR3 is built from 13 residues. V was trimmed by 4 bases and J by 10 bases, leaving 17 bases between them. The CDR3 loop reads CASSQEGARGAFF. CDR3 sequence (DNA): TGTGCCAGCAGCCAAGAGGGCGCGAGGGGAGCTTTCTTT.

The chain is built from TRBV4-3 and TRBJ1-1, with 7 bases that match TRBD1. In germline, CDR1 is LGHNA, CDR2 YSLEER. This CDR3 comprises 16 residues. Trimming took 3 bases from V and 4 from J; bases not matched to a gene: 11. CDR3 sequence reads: CASSQARDSLSTEAFF. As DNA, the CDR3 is TGCGCCAGCAGCCAGGCCCGGGACAGTCTCTCCACTGAAGCTTTCTTT.

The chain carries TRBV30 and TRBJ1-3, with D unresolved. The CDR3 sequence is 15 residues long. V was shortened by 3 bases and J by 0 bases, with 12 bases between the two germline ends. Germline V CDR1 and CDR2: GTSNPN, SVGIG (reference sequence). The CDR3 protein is CAWRRRDSSGNTIYF. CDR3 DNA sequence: TGTGCCTGGAGGCGAAGGGATTCCTCTGGAAACACCATATATTTT.

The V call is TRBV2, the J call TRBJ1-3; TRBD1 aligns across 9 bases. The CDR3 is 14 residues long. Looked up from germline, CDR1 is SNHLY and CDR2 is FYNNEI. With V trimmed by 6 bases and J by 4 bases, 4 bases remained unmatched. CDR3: CASRGTGLGNTIYF. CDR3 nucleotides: TGTGCCAGCAGAGGGACAGGGCTAGGAAACACCATATATTTT.